This is a list of T cell receptor beta chains from one sample in a study of cytomegalovirus exposure and HLA in healthy donors. TCRdb's table, derived via immunoSEQ multiplex PCR, lists solely in-frame clones and lacks some. The sample yields more than 85,000 clones, around four fifths seen once. Material: PBMCs. Receptors were obtained from a man under 40 in good health and CMV-seropositive. Both conserved end residues are part of each CDR3. A D gene is named only where the DNA matches it firmly. Clone size is not always given. Where it is, it says once, few, many or a class for expanded clones.

D,V,size,J,CDR3,DNA
TRBD1,TRBV5-1,once,TRBJ1-2,CASSLDRGLYGYTF,TGCGCCAGCAGCTTGGACAGGGGGCTCTATGGCTACACCTTC
NA,TRBV7-2,NA,TRBJ1-1,CARTRWGGDNTEAFF,TGTGCCAGGACGCGATGGGGGGGGGATAACACTGAAGCTTTCTTT
NA,TRBV2,NA,TRBJ1-2,CASSEASGLYYGYTF,TGTGCCAGCAGTGAAGCTAGCGGACTATACTATGGCTACACCTTC
TRBD2,TRBV7-7,NA,TRBJ2-1,CASSLEGGTSGGNEQFF,TGTGCTAGCAGCTTAGAGGGAGGGACTAGCGGGGGCAATGAGCAGTTCTTC
TRBD1,TRBV11-3,NA,TRBJ2-5,CASSFTPDRGKTQYF,TGTGCCAGCAGCTTTACTCCCGACAGGGGAAAGACCCAGTACTTC
NA,TRBV19,once,TRBJ2-7,CASTQTVSSYEQYF,TGTGCCAGTACCCAGACAGTGAGCTCCTACGAGCAGTACTTC
TRBD1,TRBV27,NA,TRBJ1-2,CASSVGQGARGYTF,TGTGCCAGCAGTGTCGGACAGGGGGCGAGGGGCTACACCTTC
NA,TRBV19,NA,TRBJ2-1,CASSIRMGSSSYNEQFF,TGTGCCAGTAGTATCCGGATGGGTTCTAGCTCCTACAATGAGCAGTTCTTC
NA,TRBV28,NA,TRBJ2-5,CASSLFSVITMQETQYF,TGTGCCAGCAGTTTATTTTCAGTCATCACGATGCAAGAGACCCAGTACTTC
NA,TRBV7-3,NA,TRBJ2-3,CASSWDFTDTQYF,TGTGCCAGCAGCTGGGACTTCACAGATACGCAGTATTTT
TRBD1,TRBV6-5,NA,TRBJ2-2,CASRRDRGTGELFF,TGTGCCAGCAGACGGGACAGAGGGACCGGGGAGCTGTTTTTT
NA,TRBV30,NA,TRBJ2-7,CAWRSPYEQYF,TGTGCCTGGAGGAGTCCTTACGAGCAGTACTTC
NA,TRBV19,NA,TRBJ2-7,CASSPSGAYEQYF,TGTGCCAGTAGTCCCTCGGGGGCCTACGAGCAGTACTTC
NA,TRBV11-2,NA,TRBJ2-7,CASSRTGPYEQYF,TGTGCCAGCAGCCGCACAGGGCCCTACGAGCAGTACTTC
NA,TRBV10-3,few,TRBJ2-7,CAIRQVSSYEQYF,TGTGCCATCAGGCAGGTTAGCTCCTACGAGCAGTACTTC
NA,TRBV4-1,NA,TRBJ1-3,CASTLDGSSGNTIYF,TGCGCCAGCACCCTGGACGGGAGCTCTGGAAACACCATATATTTT
TRBD1,TRBV19,NA,TRBJ2-2,CASNQRDRGPTGELFF,TGTGCCAGTAATCAAAGGGACAGGGGGCCCACCGGGGAGCTGTTTTTT
TRBD1,TRBV30,NA,TRBJ2-3,CAAQAGTGGSTDTQYF,TGTGCCGCCCAGGCGGGCACAGGGGGTAGCACAGATACGCAGTATTTT
TRBD1,TRBV7-9,NA,TRBJ2-1,CASSEQGFENEQFF,TGTGCCAGCAGCGAACAGGGGTTCGAGAATGAGCAGTTCTTC
TRBD2,TRBV7-3,NA,TRBJ2-5,CASSLGGRGGETQYF,TGTGCCAGCAGCCTTGGCGGACGGGGAGGGGAGACCCAGTACTTC
NA,TRBV12-5,NA,TRBJ2-7,CASGLTGRSYEQYF,TGTGCTAGTGGTTTGACAGGGCGCTCCTACGAGCAGTACTTC
TRBD2,TRBV7-3,NA,TRBJ2-1,CASSPGGLAGGAEQFF,TGTGCCAGCAGCCCTGGGGGACTAGCGGGGGGAGCTGAGCAGTTCTTC
TRBD2,TRBV6-5,NA,TRBJ2-7,CASRDSGGAGEQYF,TGTGCCAGCAGAGATAGCGGGGGGGCAGGGGAGCAGTACTTC
TRBD1,TRBV7-7,NA,TRBJ2-3,CASSVGQGYTDTQYF,TGTGCTAGCAGCGTGGGACAGGGGTACACAGATACGCAGTATTTT
TRBD1,TRBV27,NA,TRBJ1-3,CASSLGTGVGNTIYF,TGTGCCAGCAGCTTAGGGACAGGGGTAGGAAACACCATATATTTT
NA,TRBV19,NA,TRBJ1-2,CASTKSFLGGLYGYTF,TGTGCCAGTACTAAGAGCTTCCTCGGGGGTTTGTATGGCTACACCTTC
TRBD1,TRBV7-3,NA,TRBJ1-2,CSSSRDSFSGYTF,TGTTCCAGCAGCCGGGACAGTTTTTCTGGCTACACCTTC
TRBD1,TRBV10-3,NA,TRBJ1-5,CAISGKGADQPQHF,TGTGCCATCAGTGGCAAGGGGGCTGATCAGCCCCAGCATTTT
NA,TRBV14,once,TRBJ1-3,CASSQQGYGNTIYF,TGTGCCAGCAGCCAACAGGGGTATGGAAACACCATATATTTT
NA,TRBV13,NA,TRBJ2-3,CASSQGALVPTDTQYF,TGTGCCAGCAGCCAAGGGGCCCTAGTCCCCACAGATACGCAGTATTTT
NA,TRBV6-5,NA,TRBJ2-2,CASRSGSTGELFF,TGTGCCAGCAGGTCCGGGTCCACCGGGGAGCTGTTTTTT
NA,TRBV14,NA,TRBJ1-6,CASSQEWSQGSPLHF,TGTGCCAGCAGCCAAGAGTGGTCCCAGGGTTCACCCCTCCACTTT
TRBD1,TRBV11-2,NA,TRBJ1-6,CASSPQGQGKSPLHF,TGTGCCAGCAGTCCCCAGGGACAGGGCAAATCACCCCTCCACTTT
TRBD2,TRBV2,NA,TRBJ2-7,CASSEVSTSGGLYEQYF,TGTGCCAGCAGTGAAGTTAGTACTAGCGGGGGCCTCTACGAGCAGTACTTC
NA,TRBV5-1,medium-sized,TRBJ2-7,CASRPGSGVSYEQYF,TGCGCCAGCCGGCCCGGGAGCGGTGTCTCCTACGAGCAGTACTTC
TRBD2,TRBV7-2,NA,TRBJ2-1,CASSFGTSGGFNEQFF,TGTGCCAGCAGCTTTGGGACTAGCGGGGGCTTCAATGAGCAGTTCTTC